This is a list of T cell receptor beta chains from one sample in a study of blood T cells in healthy people across ages. MiXCR, run by TCRdb on the 5' RACE reads, gives a single entry per CDR3 protein. The top ten clones hold about 4% of a sample with over a million distinct CDR3 sequences, 40% to 45% of them seen once. Sequencing input: blood. These receptors came from a woman aged 18-29 years in good health. The CDR3 runs from the conserved cysteine through the conserved F or W. Fields, in order: J gene, clone size, D gene, V gene, CDR3 DNA, CDR3 protein. A D gene is named only where the DNA matches it firmly. The size of a clone is reported for some rows only, either as once, few or many, or as a class for expanded clones.

j_gene: TRBJ2-1
abundance: .
d_gene: TRBD2
v_gene: TRBV4-2
CDR3nt: TGTGCCAGCAGCCAAGTGGCTAGCGGGAGGAGCTACAATGAGCAGTTCTTC
CDR3aa: CASSQVASGRSYNEQFF

j_gene: TRBJ1-6
abundance: .
d_gene: .
v_gene: TRBV13
CDR3nt: TGTGCCAGCAGCTTAGCACCTCAGGGGTATAATTCACCCCTCCACTTT
CDR3aa: CASSLAPQGYNSPLHF

j_gene: TRBJ1-2
abundance: few
d_gene: TRBD1
v_gene: TRBV20-1
CDR3nt: TGCAGTGGGACAGGGGGCTATGGCTACACCTTC
CDR3aa: CSGTGGYGYTF

j_gene: TRBJ1-2
abundance: .
d_gene: .
v_gene: TRBV4-1
CDR3nt: TGCGCCAGCAGCCGGCCGACAGGTGCCAATGGCTACACCTTC
CDR3aa: CASSRPTGANGYTF

j_gene: TRBJ2-1
abundance: few
d_gene: .
v_gene: TRBV2
CDR3nt: TGTGCCAGCAGTGAGTTCATGGTTCCCTACAATGAGCAGTTCTTC
CDR3aa: CASSEFMVPYNEQFF

j_gene: TRBJ1-5
abundance: once
d_gene: .
v_gene: TRBV6-2/TRBV6-3
CDR3nt: TGTGCCACCCAGGGGCAGCCCAATCAGCCCCAGCATTTT
CDR3aa: CATQGQPNQPQHF

j_gene: TRBJ1-2
abundance: .
d_gene: .
v_gene: TRBV5-1
CDR3nt: TGCGCCAGCAGCTTGGACAGGGCGGATTACAACTATGGCTACACCTTC
CDR3aa: CASSLDRADYNYGYTF

j_gene: TRBJ1-5
abundance: many
d_gene: .
v_gene: TRBV15
CDR3nt: TGTGCCACCAGCAGAGAAGGGAATCAGCCCCAGCATTTT
CDR3aa: CATSREGNQPQHF

j_gene: TRBJ2-5
abundance: .
d_gene: .
v_gene: TRBV29-1
CDR3nt: TGCAGCGCACAACCAGCACCTGAGCAGTACTTC
CDR3aa: CSAQPAPEQYF

j_gene: TRBJ2-1
abundance: .
d_gene: .
v_gene: TRBV29-1
CDR3nt: TGCAGCGTGGGGTCGGGTGAGCAGTTCTTC
CDR3aa: CSVGSGEQFF

j_gene: TRBJ2-3
abundance: few
d_gene: TRBD1
v_gene: TRBV7-2
CDR3nt: TGTGCCAGCAGCCTACAGGGGGTGGTCGATACGCAGTATTTT
CDR3aa: CASSLQGVVDTQYF

j_gene: TRBJ1-1
abundance: .
d_gene: TRBD1
v_gene: TRBV7-9
CDR3nt: TGTGCCAGCAGCTCCAGGTGGACAGGGAGAGAAGCTTTCTTT
CDR3aa: CASSSRWTGREAFF

j_gene: TRBJ2-4
abundance: few
d_gene: .
v_gene: TRBV29-1
CDR3nt: TGCAGCGTTGAGCGGGTCCTAGCCAAAAACATTCAGTACTTC
CDR3aa: CSVERVLAKNIQYF

j_gene: TRBJ2-1
abundance: few
d_gene: .
v_gene: TRBV11-2
CDR3nt: TGTGCCAGCAGCTTTGGGACATGGAATGAGCAGTTCTTC
CDR3aa: CASSFGTWNEQFF

j_gene: TRBJ1-5
abundance: many
d_gene: .
v_gene: TRBV20-1
CDR3nt: TGCAGTGCTAGAGATCCGGGTAGCAATCAGCCCCAGCATTTT
CDR3aa: CSARDPGSNQPQHF

j_gene: TRBJ2-3
abundance: .
d_gene: .
v_gene: TRBV7-2
CDR3nt: TGTGCCAGCGGGTTATGGACAGAGAGCACAGATACGCAGTATTTT
CDR3aa: CASGLWTESTDTQYF

j_gene: TRBJ2-1
abundance: few
d_gene: .
v_gene: TRBV7-2
CDR3nt: TGTGCCAGCAGCTTAAACGGACTCACCAATGAGCAGTTCTTC
CDR3aa: CASSLNGLTNEQFF

j_gene: TRBJ1-1
abundance: .
d_gene: .
v_gene: TRBV11-2
CDR3nt: TGTGCCAGCAGCTCGCGGACAAGCAACACTGAAGCTTTCTTT
CDR3aa: CASSSRTSNTEAFF

j_gene: TRBJ2-6
abundance: many
d_gene: .
v_gene: TRBV4-3
CDR3nt: TGCGCCAGCAGCCAAGATGTGGCCTCTGGGGCCAACGTCCTGACTTTC
CDR3aa: CASSQDVASGANVLTF

j_gene: TRBJ2-5
abundance: .
d_gene: TRBD2
v_gene: TRBV6-2/TRBV6-3
CDR3nt: TGTGCCAGCAGTTACGGAACTAGCGCCACGTACCAAGAGACCCAGTACTTC
CDR3aa: CASSYGTSATYQETQYF

j_gene: TRBJ2-1
abundance: few
d_gene: .
v_gene: TRBV5-1
CDR3nt: TGCGCCAGCAGCCCGGACACAGAGGGTTGTGAGCAGTTCTTC
CDR3aa: CASSPDTEGCEQFF

j_gene: TRBJ2-7
abundance: few
d_gene: TRBD2
v_gene: TRBV11-1
CDR3nt: TGTGCCAGCAGCTTACTAGCGGGAAGCTCCTACAATGAGCAGTACTTC
CDR3aa: CASSLLAGSSYNEQYF

j_gene: TRBJ2-3
abundance: .
d_gene: .
v_gene: TRBV4-3
CDR3nt: TGCACCAGCAGCCAGGATCAGCCCCTCAGGGACTTCACAGATACGCAGTATTTT
CDR3aa: CTSSQDQPLRDFTDTQYF

j_gene: TRBJ1-5
abundance: .
d_gene: .
v_gene: TRBV10-3
CDR3nt: TGTGCCATCAGTGAAACTAATCAGCCCCAGCATTTT
CDR3aa: CAISETNQPQHF

j_gene: TRBJ2-7
abundance: .
d_gene: .
v_gene: TRBV9
CDR3nt: TGTGCCAGCAGCGCGGGACGGTCCTACGAGCAGTACTTC
CDR3aa: CASSAGRSYEQYF

j_gene: TRBJ2-2
abundance: .
d_gene: .
v_gene: TRBV12-3/TRBV12-4
CDR3nt: TGTGCCAGCAGTAAAGACACCTTGGAGCTGTTTTTT
CDR3aa: CASSKDTLELFF

j_gene: TRBJ1-2
abundance: few
d_gene: TRBD1
v_gene: TRBV9
CDR3nt: TGTGCCAGCAGCGTCGGACAGGCAAAGTATGGCTACACCTTC
CDR3aa: CASSVGQAKYGYTF

j_gene: TRBJ1-5
abundance: .
d_gene: .
v_gene: TRBV12-3/TRBV12-4
CDR3nt: TGTGCCAGCAGTGGCCCGGGGGGAAGCAATCAGCCCCAGCATTTT
CDR3aa: CASSGPGGSNQPQHF

j_gene: TRBJ2-1
abundance: few
d_gene: .
v_gene: TRBV9
CDR3nt: TGTGCCAGCAGCGTACAAAGTCGACGTGAGCAGTTCTTC
CDR3aa: CASSVQSRREQFF

j_gene: TRBJ2-7
abundance: many
d_gene: .
v_gene: TRBV12-3/TRBV12-4
CDR3nt: TGTGCCAGCAGCTTGGCCAACTACGAGCAGTACTTC
CDR3aa: CASSLANYEQYF

j_gene: TRBJ2-7
abundance: .
d_gene: .
v_gene: TRBV20-1
CDR3nt: TGCAGTGCTAGAGCCAAGAATCCTTCCTACGAGCAGTACTTC
CDR3aa: CSARAKNPSYEQYF

j_gene: TRBJ1-5
abundance: .
d_gene: .
v_gene: TRBV7-9
CDR3nt: TGTGCCAGCAGCTGGCAGGGGTCCCCTCAGCCCCAGCATTTT
CDR3aa: CASSWQGSPQPQHF

j_gene: TRBJ1-1
abundance: .
d_gene: TRBD1
v_gene: TRBV6-1
CDR3nt: TGTGCCAACAGACAACAGGGGACTTTGAACACTGAAGCTTTCTTT
CDR3aa: CANRQQGTLNTEAFF

j_gene: TRBJ2-3
abundance: .
d_gene: .
v_gene: TRBV6-1
CDR3nt: TGTGCCAGCAGTAGCAGGGATAGGAGGTTAGATACGCAGTATTTT
CDR3aa: CASSSRDRRLDTQYF

j_gene: TRBJ2-1
abundance: .
d_gene: TRBD1
v_gene: TRBV5-5
CDR3nt: TGTGCCAGCAGCTTGCGGGGACAGGGTTGGAATGAGCAGTTCTTC
CDR3aa: CASSLRGQGWNEQFF

j_gene: TRBJ2-3
abundance: .
d_gene: .
v_gene: TRBV12-3/TRBV12-4
CDR3nt: TGTGCCAGCAGTTTCGGAGGTAAAGATACGCAGTATTTT
CDR3aa: CASSFGGKDTQYF

j_gene: TRBJ1-2
abundance: .
d_gene: .
v_gene: TRBV25-1
CDR3nt: TGTGCCAGCAGTGAATTAGACACCGGGGGGAATGGCTACACCTTC
CDR3aa: CASSELDTGGNGYTF

j_gene: TRBJ1-3
abundance: .
d_gene: .
v_gene: TRBV4-1
CDR3nt: TGCGCCAGCAGCCCGCACAATGACAGGAACATATATTTT
CDR3aa: CASSPHNDRNIYF

j_gene: TRBJ2-1
abundance: .
d_gene: .
v_gene: TRBV21-1
CDR3nt: TGTGCCAGCAGCAGCCGTGAGTGGCGGGGGACCCCAAGACCCTACAATGAGCAGTTCTTC
CDR3aa: CASSSREWRGTPRPYNEQFF

j_gene: TRBJ2-1
abundance: .
d_gene: TRBD2
v_gene: TRBV5-1
CDR3nt: TGCGCCAGCAGCTTCCGGACTAGCGCGATGAGCTCCTACAATGAGCAGTTCTTC
CDR3aa: CASSFRTSAMSSYNEQFF

j_gene: TRBJ2-1
abundance: .
d_gene: .
v_gene: TRBV10-2
CDR3nt: TGCGCCAGCAGTGAGCCTAGTGGCTCCTACAATGAGCAGTTCTTC
CDR3aa: CASSEPSGSYNEQFF

j_gene: TRBJ2-7
abundance: .
d_gene: .
v_gene: TRBV7-8
CDR3nt: TGTGCCAGCAGCCCTAGAACCGGGACCGCTTTCGGCGAGCAGTACTTC
CDR3aa: CASSPRTGTAFGEQYF

j_gene: TRBJ2-1
abundance: few
d_gene: TRBD2
v_gene: TRBV10-3
CDR3nt: TGTGCCATCAGCGATCCACCGACTAGCGGGGGGCCCTACAATGAGCAGTTCTTC
CDR3aa: CAISDPPTSGGPYNEQFF

j_gene: TRBJ2-7
abundance: .
d_gene: TRBD2
v_gene: TRBV7-2
CDR3nt: TGTGCCAGCAGCTTCTCCCCGGTAGCGGGGGGGAATGAGCAGTACTTC
CDR3aa: CASSFSPVAGGNEQYF

j_gene: TRBJ2-5
abundance: once
d_gene: .
v_gene: TRBV7-9
CDR3nt: TGTGCCAGCAGCTTGAGGCTCGCCACCAAAGAGACCCAGTACTTC
CDR3aa: CASSLRLATKETQYF

j_gene: TRBJ2-3
abundance: .
d_gene: .
v_gene: TRBV28
CDR3nt: TGTGCCAGCAGTCCTTTGGGAGACACAGATACGCAGTATTTT
CDR3aa: CASSPLGDTDTQYF

j_gene: TRBJ1-2
abundance: .
d_gene: .
v_gene: TRBV30
CDR3nt: TGTGCCTGCCTCAGGGAAGGCTACACCTTC
CDR3aa: CACLREGYTF

j_gene: TRBJ2-2
abundance: many
d_gene: TRBD2
v_gene: TRBV6-1
CDR3nt: TGTGCCAGCAGTGACCTAGCGGGAGAGGGGACCGGGGAGCTGTTTTTT
CDR3aa: CASSDLAGEGTGELFF

j_gene: TRBJ1-2
abundance: .
d_gene: TRBD1
v_gene: TRBV2
CDR3nt: TGTGCCAGCAGTGAGTGGACAGGGACATATGGCTACACCTTC
CDR3aa: CASSEWTGTYGYTF

j_gene: TRBJ1-1
abundance: .
d_gene: TRBD1
v_gene: TRBV2
CDR3nt: TGTGCCAGCAAGGACAGGGGGCTGAACACTGAAGCTTTCTTT
CDR3aa: CASKDRGLNTEAFF

j_gene: TRBJ2-3
abundance: many
d_gene: .
v_gene: TRBV10-2
CDR3nt: TGCGCCAGCAGTGAGCCCCTCGCCACAGATACGCAGTATTTT
CDR3aa: CASSEPLATDTQYF

j_gene: TRBJ2-3
abundance: .
d_gene: TRBD2
v_gene: TRBV12-3/TRBV12-4
CDR3nt: TGTGCCAGCACCTCGGGGCTAGCGGGAGGCGGGAGTGGCACAGATACGCAGTATTTT
CDR3aa: CASTSGLAGGGSGTDTQYF

j_gene: TRBJ1-3
abundance: .
d_gene: .
v_gene: TRBV4-2
CDR3nt: TGTGCCACCGGAGTAAGGGCTGGAAACACCATATATTTT
CDR3aa: CATGVRAGNTIYF

j_gene: TRBJ1-1
abundance: .
d_gene: .
v_gene: TRBV27
CDR3nt: TGTGCCAGCAGTCCTCTACCAAGCATGAACACTGAAGCTTTCTTT
CDR3aa: CASSPLPSMNTEAFF

j_gene: TRBJ2-7
abundance: .
d_gene: .
v_gene: TRBV20-1
CDR3nt: TGCAGTGCTAGTTCCCTACATAGCTCCTACGAGCAGTACTTC
CDR3aa: CSASSLHSSYEQYF

j_gene: TRBJ1-1
abundance: few
d_gene: TRBD1
v_gene: TRBV29-1
CDR3nt: TGCAGCGGACGGGACAGCGGCACTGAAGCTTTCTTT
CDR3aa: CSGRDSGTEAFF

j_gene: TRBJ2-7
abundance: .
d_gene: .
v_gene: TRBV7-2
CDR3nt: TGTGCCAGCAGCCCACTACCTGACATTGAGCAGTACTTC
CDR3aa: CASSPLPDIEQYF